The next 23 T cell receptor beta chains were all read from a single sample in a study of cytomegalovirus exposure and HLA in healthy donors. With 60 Vbeta and 13 Jbeta primers, the PCR was carried out. The repertoire was sequenced with immunoSEQ multiplex PCR; TCRdb's copy has only in-frame clones and lacks some. This sample yields around 170,000 clones, of which approximately 80% are seen a single time; around 1.6% belongs to the top ten. Source material: PBMCs. These receptors were taken from a woman aged 18-29 years in good health and CMV-seronegative.

The chain joins TRBV28 to TRBJ1-1, with TRBD1 matching 7 bases. The CDR3 spans 14 residues. V gave up 6 bases and J gave up 0 bases; unmatched junction bases: 4. The germline gives CDR1 MDHEN, CDR2 SYDVKM. CDR3 amino acids: CASRDRFMNTEAFF. CDR3 coding DNA: TGTGCCAGCAGGGACAGGTTTATGAACACTGAAGCTTTCTTT.

This rearrangement joins TRBV9 to TRBJ2-7; no reliable D call. This CDR3 has 14 residues. The germline V and J ends were trimmed by 0 bases and 0 bases, with 7 bases remaining between them. The V gene's germline CDR1 is SGDLS and CDR2 YYNGEE. The CDR3: CASSVGGDSYEQYF. CDR3 coding DNA: TGTGCCAGCAGCGTAGGCGGAGACTCCTACGAGCAGTACTTC.

DNA for the CDR3: TGTGCCAGCAGCTTAGAGACAGGGTTGGGTGGCTACACCTTC. It translates to CASSLETGLGGYTF. V usage is TRBV7-9 and J usage is TRBJ1-2; 7 bases fit TRBD1. V lost 1 base, J lost 7 bases, and 6 bases stayed unmatched. In germline, CDR1 is SEHNR, CDR2 FQNEAQ (reference sequence). The CDR3 extends over 14 amino acids.

The J gene is TRBJ2-3, the V gene TRBV5-1; D is ambiguous. The ends were cut back, 0 bases at V and 6 bases at J, with 11 bases in the middle. Germline-derived CDR1 and CDR2 are SGHRS and YFSETQ. CDR3 length equals 14 residues. CDR3 sequence: CASSLAAASDTQYF. The CDR3 nucleotides are TGCGCCAGCAGCTTGGCCGCGGCATCGGATACGCAGTATTTT. Based on the CDR3 plus reference TRBV5-1 and TRBJ2-3, the full variable domain is KAGVTQTPRYLIKTRGQQVTLSCSPISGHRSVSWYQQTPGQGLQFLFEYFSETQRNKGNFPGRFSGRQFSNSRSEMNVSTLELGDSALYLCASSLAAASDTQYFGPGTRLTVL.

The chain combines TRBV28 with TRBJ1-2; D may be TRBD1 (6 bases). The CDR3 length is 15 residues. Germline lookup yields CDR1 MDHEN and CDR2 SYDVKM. Trimming shortened V by 6 bases and J by 1 base, and 15 bases separated the two germline ends. CDR3 loop: CASRVVGGNNYGYTF. In DNA, the CDR3 is TGTGCCAGCAGGGTCGTTGGGGGCAATAACTATGGCTACACCTTC.

The chain has TRBV19 and TRBJ1-2; 7 bases agree with TRBD1. The trim removed 1 base at V and 3 bases at J, leaving 5 bases unmatched. This CDR3 is built from 15 residues. Germline V CDR1 and CDR2: LNHDA, SQIVND (reference sequence). The CDR3 sequence is CASSIGGGADYGYTF. In nucleotides, the CDR3 is TGTGCCAGTAGTATAGGAGGGGGCGCGGACTATGGCTACACCTTC.

The rearrangement joins TRBV6-6 to TRBJ2-2; 12 nucleotides line up with TRBD1. The CDR3 spans 14 residues. The germline CDR1 and CDR2 sequences are MNHNY and SVGAGI (reference sequence). V was pared by 10 bases and J by 7 bases, with 7 bases of the junction left unmatched. CDR3 sequence: CATKGQGAIGELFF. CDR3 bases: TGTGCCACCAAGGGACAGGGGGCCATCGGGGAGCTGTTTTTT.

This chain joins TRBV30 and TRBJ2-7; a possible D gene is TRBD1 (5 bases). V was clipped by 3 bases and J by 0 bases, with 9 bases between them. This CDR3 region has 13 residues. Per germline, CDR1 GTSNPN and CDR2 SVGIG (reference sequence). As DNA, the CDR3 is TGTGCCTGGAGACAGGCTAGCTCCTACGAGCAGTACTTC. Its protein is CAWRQASSYEQYF.

With regard to this clone: At one of its ends the junction is not consistent with the germline gene, which may arise from a read error. The rearrangement joins TRBV6-1 to TRBJ2-6, with D perhaps TRBD1 (5 bases). CDR3 length: 13 residues. The germline V gene has CDR1 MNHNS and CDR2 SASEGT. CDR3 residues: CASSEAGANGLTF. As DNA, the CDR3 is TGTGCCAGCAGTGAAGCTGGGGCCAACGGCCTGACTTTC.

The CDR3 sequence is CASSESGLGEQETQYF. In nucleotides, the CDR3 is TGCGCCAGCAGTGAGTCGGGACTGGGAGAACAAGAGACCCAGTACTTC. This rearrangement joins TRBV10-1 to TRBJ2-5; a weak D match, TRBD2 (6 bases). This CDR3 has 16 amino acids. The ends were cut back, 0 bases at V and 2 bases at J, with 13 bases in the middle. Germline-derived CDR1 and CDR2 are WNHNN and SYGVQD (reference sequence).

The chain uses TRBV6-6 and TRBJ1-4, with D maybe TRBD1 (5 bases). V lost 2 bases, J lost 7 bases, and 14 bases lay in between. This CDR3 region has 15 residues. The germline V gene has CDR1 MNHNY and CDR2 SVGAGI (reference sequence). The CDR3 DNA is TGTGCCAGCAGTTACCCATCGGGGGGTGGTGAAAAACTGTTTTTT. It translates to CASSYPSGGGEKLFF.

V is TRBV4-1 and J is TRBJ1-5; D unresolved. The CDR3 length is 14 residues. Per the germline V gene, CDR1 is MGHRA and CDR2 is YSYEKL. Trimming took 1 base from V and 0 from J, leaving 4 bases between them. The CDR3 region is CASSQGASNQPQHF. DNA of the CDR3: TGCGCCAGCAGCCAAGGGGCTAGCAATCAGCCCCAGCATTTT.

The chain links TRBV5-1 to TRBJ1-3; 9 positions agree with TRBD1. Germline-derived CDR1 and CDR2 are SGHRS and YFSETQ. Trimming cost V 0 bases and J 3 bases; bases outside gene matches: 7. CDR3 size: 17 residues. This CDR3 is CASSLDRGRDIGNTIYF. CDR3 in DNA: TGCGCCAGCAGCTTGGACAGGGGGCGAGATATTGGAAACACCATATATTTT.

The chain is built from TRBV6-5 and TRBJ1-6; 8 bases are a match to TRBD1. With V trimmed by 6 bases and J by 9 bases, 10 bases remained unmatched. This CDR3 has 15 amino acids. The germline V gene has CDR1 MNHEY and CDR2 SVGAGI. CDR3 nucleotides: TGTGCCAGCAGACAAATGCAGGGGGCACTTTCACCCCTCCACTTT. Encoded protein: CASRQMQGALSPLHF.

The chain combines TRBV5-5 with TRBJ1-1; D is perhaps TRBD1 (6 bases). V lost 8 bases and J lost 5, with 16 bases in between. CDR1 and CDR2 from the germline V gene are SGHKS and YYEKEE (reference sequence). This CDR3 has 13 residues. The CDR3 protein is CASYQGSRTEAFF. The CDR3 nucleotides are TGTGCCAGTTACCAGGGGTCGAGGACTGAAGCTTTCTTT.

This clone appeared a single time. The V and J genes are TRBV27 and TRBJ1-6; a possible D gene is TRBD1 (5 bases). V lost 6 bases and J 9 bases, leaving 12 bases between the germline ends. The CDR3 runs to 13 residues. The germline V gene has CDR1 MNHEY and CDR2 SMNVEV (reference sequence). This CDR3 reads CASRVRDSSPLHF. In DNA form, the CDR3 reads TGTGCCAGCAGAGTCAGGGATTCTTCACCCCTCCACTTT.

This clone was picked up a small number of times. The chain couples TRBV7-9 to TRBJ2-5, with 14 nucleotides matching TRBD2. The junction had 6 bases not matched to a gene; V was cut back by 4 bases and J by 5 bases. The length of the CDR3 is 16 residues. Germline V gives CDR1 SEHNR, CDR2 FQNEAQ (reference sequence). For the CDR3, the DNA is TGTGCCAGCAGCTCATGGACTAGCGGGGGGAGGGAGACCCAGTACTTC. This sequence encodes CASSSWTSGGRETQYF.

This sequence joins TRBV6-5 and TRBJ2-3; TRBD1 matches at 7 bases. Germline V lookup: CDR1 MNHEY, CDR2 SVGAGI. There are 14 residues in the CDR3. The J segment lost 1 base and the V segment lost 4 bases, leaving 2 bases of the junction unmatched. CDR3 coding DNA: TGTGCCAGCAGTTTCGACAGGGGCACAGATACGCAGTATTTT. Amino acids: CASSFDRGTDTQYF.

The chain links TRBV9 to TRBJ1-1; 9 nucleotides line up with TRBD1. V gave up 7 bases and J gave up 1 base; unmatched junction bases: 8. The CDR3 is 15 amino acids. The germline CDR1 and CDR2 sequences are SGDLS and YYNGEE. CDR3 loop: CASARDRDGNTEAFF. The DNA of the CDR3 is TGTGCCAGCGCGAGGGACAGGGACGGGAACACTGAAGCTTTCTTT.

With respect to this clone: A read error may produce the germline difference seen at one junction end. V and J are TRBV5-1 and TRBJ1-2; D may be TRBD1 (5 bases). Germline V gives CDR1 SGHRS, CDR2 YFSETQ. The CDR3 runs to 14 residues. The CDR3 sequence is CASSGGVTLYVYTF. As DNA, the CDR3 is TGCGCCAGCAGCGGAGGGGTTACGCTGTATGTCTACACCTTC. Supplemented by reference TRBV5-1 and TRBJ1-2, the full variable domain reads KAGVTQTPRYLIKTRGQQVTLSCSPISGHRSVSWYQQTPGQGLQFLFEYFSETQRNKGNFPGRFSGRQFSNSRSEMNVSTLELGDSALYLCASSGGVTLYVYTFGSGTRLTVV.

This chain connects TRBV5-1 to TRBJ1-3; the D gene is possibly TRBD1 (6 bases). Germline-derived CDR1 and CDR2 are SGHRS and YFSETQ. The CDR3 loop spans 18 amino acids. V lost 0 bases and J lost 4, with 20 bases in between. The CDR3 DNA reads as TGCGCCAGCAGCTTGGCCGGTTCAGGGGCCGGGAGGGGAAACACCATATATTTT. Translating gives CASSLAGSGAGRGNTIYF.

V and J are TRBV4-2 and TRBJ1-6, with 8 bases matching TRBD1. Germline trimming cut 6 bases from V and 6 bases from J; bases unmatched to any gene: 10. This CDR3 comprises 16 residues. The germline CDR1 and CDR2 sequences are LGHNA and YNFKEQ. In DNA form, the CDR3 reads TGTGCCAGCAGTCGCGGACAGGGCCTTCCTAATTCACCCCTCCACTTT. Translation gives CASSRGQGLPNSPLHF.

The rearrangement uses TRBV9 and TRBJ2-5; D might be TRBD2 (6 bases). This CDR3 is 15 amino acids long. Germline CDR1 and CDR2: SGDLS and YYNGEE. V was cut by 3 bases and J by 5 bases, with 17 bases left in between. CDR3 loop: CASSEVGLGGETQYF. DNA for the CDR3: TGTGCCAGCAGCGAGGTGGGGCTCGGAGGGGAGACCCAGTACTTC. The complete variable domain, with remaining parts taken from reference TRBV9 and TRBJ2-5, reads DSGVTQTPKHLITATGQRVTLRCSPRSGDLSVYWYQQSLDQGLQFLIQYYNGEERAKGNILERFSAQQFPDLHSELNLSSLELGDSALYFCASSEVGLGGETQYFGPGTRLLVL.